The entry below describes one TCR beta chain. The record originates from a study of T cell changes during pregnancy in multiple sclerosis. Germline V gene sequence: CDR1 KGHSH, CDR2 LQKENI. V lost 0 bases and J 4 bases, leaving 6 bases between the germline ends. The CDR3 totals 13 residues. Libraries were prepared by immunoSEQ multiplex PCR; TCRdb keeps only in-frame clonotypes and omits some of them. The table has 12,000 to 15,000 clones, 93% seen once. Sample: peripheral blood, taken in the second trimester of pregnancy. This sequence was found in a female donor in good health, enrolled as a control in a pregnancy study. The V call is TRBV18, the J call TRBJ2-5; maybe TRBD2 (6 bases). CDR3 residues: CASSPPGGETQYF. As DNA, the CDR3 is TGTGCCAGCTCACCACCGGGGGGAGAGACCCAGTACTTC.